This TCR beta chain was profiled in a study of T cell repertoires in cytomegalovirus infection. The CDR3 is 14 amino acids. Trimming took off 7 bases at V and 4 bases at J, with 16 bases between the two ends. TCRdb processed the reads anew with MiXCR; each CDR3 protein has one entry. The profile shows roughly 310,000 distinct CDR3 sequences, about 29% of them singletons. A remark on this clonotype: Its specificity is unknown.

This clonotype originated in a human donor in good health (CMV status not recorded). Some clones in this sample may be carry-over from other donors' samples. Sequencing used cultured PBMCs, obtained from culture after CMV antigen stimulation. The chain recombines TRBV12-3 or TRBV12-4 with TRBJ1-1, with D tentatively TRBD1 (5 bases). For the CDR3, the DNA is TGTGCCAGCACCTATGGGGGGAGGACCACTGAAGCTTTCTTT. This codes for CASTYGGRTTEAFF.